This T cell receptor (beta chain) comes out of a study of blood T cell dynamics during melanoma immunotherapy. Study background: Metastatic melanoma patients received first-line pembrolizumab or nivolumab plus ipilimumab. Study observations and caveats: The most clonal sorted CD8+ subset, immune-effector cells, was closest to cell-free DNA CDR3 sequences. It remained unknown if the driving T cell clones were melanoma-specific.

Time point in this sample: week 3, after first cycle of checkpoint inhibitor. The assay received all extracted DNA from sorted CD8+ subsets. Sequenced by immunoSEQ multiplex PCR; TCRdb stores in-frame clones only, minus some. The sample holds over 10,000 clones; 90% to 95% are singletons and the top ten take around 0.18%. Trimming shortened V by 5 bases and J by 6 bases, and 7 bases separated the two germline ends. The germline CDR1 and CDR2 sequences are LNHDA and SQIVND (reference sequence). CDR3 length: 11 residues. This clone was detected once. The target antigen is unknown. The rearrangement joins TRBV19 to TRBJ1-2, with D unresolved. Sequencing was performed on effector memory CD8+ T cells from blood, taken from a patient treated with checkpoint blockade. The receptor was isolated from a human donor with melanoma. The DNA of the CDR3 is TGTGCCAGTAGTTCTGGTCATGGCTACACCTTC. Encoded protein: CASSSGHGYTF. Full variable domain (outside the CDR3, taken from reference TRBV19 and TRBJ1-2): DGGITQSPKYLFRKEGQNVTLSCEQNLNHDAMYWYRQDPGQGLRLIYYSQIVNDFQKGDIAEGYSVSREKKESFPLTVTSAQKNPTAFYLCASSSGHGYTFGSGTRLTVV.